This TCR beta chain was retrieved from a study of Graves' ophthalmopathy and Graves' hyperthyroidism. Across the study: No progression to ophthalmopathy over 18 months defined stable hyperthyroidism. Broader study findings: In blood, most expanded thyroid clonotypes above 0.001 frequency were also detected. Its predictions of ophthalmopathy progression gave the model around 71% sensitivity and 72.22% specificity.

The V gene's germline CDR1 is DFQATT and CDR2 SNEGSKA (reference sequence). The CDR3 has 14 amino acids. The V and J ends lost 1 base and 1 base, in that order; junction bases with no gene match: 2. Orbital computed tomography, together with clinical symptoms, serum thyroxine, TRAb and thyroid ultrasound, was used for diagnosis. This clonotype was recorded many times. The target antigen is unknown. TCR beta CDR3 regions were amplified from RNA transcripts. First-round RT-PCR relied on HTBI primers, and a second-round multiplex PCR came next. In TCRdb, the multiplex PCR reads were re-called with MiXCR into one record per CDR3 protein. Of over a million distinct CDR3 sequences listed, 35% to 45% are singletons.

The chain couples TRBV20-1 to TRBJ1-1, with 8 bases matching TRBD1. The TCR originated in an adult man with Graves' hyperthyroidism. Sample: peripheral blood or thyroid tissue (not recorded which). CDR3 DNA: TGCAGTGCTAGAGTGGGACAGGCGAACACTGAAGCTTTCTTT. It translates to CSARVGQANTEAFF.